This T cell receptor beta chain was obtained from a study of blood T cells in healthy people across ages (dated by TCRdb to about 2015). Regarding the complete study: Template switching captured roughly one uniquely barcoded TCR beta cDNA molecule per two T cells in model experiments. To track age-related changes in TCR beta repertoire diversity, the study relied on deep sequencing normalized with unique cDNA molecular identifiers. Four age groups were formed from the donors: young (average approximately 15 years), middle-aged (more than 35), aged (about 68) and long-lived (about 80). Two additional independent replicas of 1 million unique cDNA reads from the same blood draw were analyzed for two donors (one aged 18 to 30 and one aged 80 or older).

This clonotype was seen only a few times. Its cognate antigen has yet to be identified. No clone much larger than this one lies a single base away; base qualities are absent. Overall results and qualifications from the work: Estimates of total diversity based on one million sequenced T cells were regarded as lower bounds and as underestimates. There was a strong correlation between observed TCR beta diversity and the percentage of naive T cells measured by flow cytometry. Because profiling used bulk unsorted PBMCs, naive and antigen-experienced compartments could not be compared conclusively. Observed TCR beta diversity per million T cells fell roughly linearly with age, and a significant reduction was already apparent by age about 36. Compared with the aged group, the long-lived group had more naive CD4+ T cells, fewer expanded clones and increased TCR diversity, suggesting age selection. Because the CMV infection status of the donors was unknown, age-related changes in expanded clonotypes may potentially have been confounded.

The donors were 40 or so Caucasian individuals from Russia, aged 6 to 90 years, who were systemically healthy. Each donor gave roughly 11 milliliters of peripheral blood, drawn into EDTA-treated Vacutainer tubes. Ficoll-Paque density-gradient centrifugation was used to isolate PBMCs, with at least 6.5 million obtained per sample. Trizol reagent was used to extract total RNA from the PBMCs, yielding at least 5.5 micrograms per sample. For every donor, flow cytometry on a PBMC aliquot measured the percentage of naive CD45RAhigh/CD27high T cells. The receptor library was made with 5' RACE. Sequenced on an Illumina HiSeq 2500. The second PCR ran for about 6 to 12 cycles and used a J-beta primer mix along with a sample-barcoded 5' primer. A template-switch 5' adaptor carrying 12 random nucleotides introduced a unique molecular identifier onto each TCR beta cDNA molecule. Each sample yielded at least 2.5 million CDR3-containing paired-end reads. First-strand cDNA was synthesized from all RNA with the Mint cDNA synthesis kit, primed by a TRBC-specific oligonucleotide. After uracil-DNA glycosylase treatment, a first 18-cycle PCR used universal primers M1SS and BC2_uni_R on all cDNA. The source study handled its data this way. For normalization, 1 million high-quality reads, each with a distinct molecular identifier, were randomly selected from each sample. Instead of being binned into consensus sequences, reads that shared molecular identifiers were thrown out. CDR3 identification, clonotype clustering and error correction used MiTCR with a Q25 quality threshold and the strictest error-elimination algorithm. A nonparametric unseen species model with Euler transformation was used to estimate a lower bound on total TCR beta diversity. Using fastp trimming at Q25 and MiXCR clonotype assembly, TCRdb reanalyzed the public sequencing data and kept in-frame beta chains. One record per CDR3 amino acid sequence lists the most common genes and DNA. It is TCRdb's table, rather than the study itself, that gives the V and J calls and clone size. A total of about 780,000 distinct CDR3 sequences appear in this sample, roughly 24% of them only once. 2.5% to 3.5% of the sample comes from the top ten.

The germline V gene supplies CDR1 MDHEN and CDR2 SYDVKM. Reading from cysteine to phenylalanine, the CDR3 counts 15 amino acids. The only DNA kept is the CDR3, 45 bases in frame from the first base. V ends up 4 bases short and J 4 bases short, with an unmatched junction base count of 4. These data are also associated with another study on T cells of mothers and their children. Looking at the second paper: Nine systemically healthy Caucasian individuals, comprising three mothers and their six children, were included as donors. cDNA synthesis consumed the entire amount of extracted RNA, loaded at around 1.5 ug RNA in each 15 ul reaction. Sample barcodes and 2-4 random nucleotides were added via the M1S primer in the second PCR. Each mother yielded over 8.5 million TCR beta CDR3 reads and each child roughly 3 million reads. In both related and unrelated pairs, thymic selection shapes the output of TCR recombination in a similar way, with inherited differences having only a minor effect. Normalized repertoire overlap was always slightly but never significantly higher in related than unrelated mother-child pairs. No persistent microchimeric T cell clones were detected, at a sensitivity of approximately 110 clones per million clonotypes. In the study, deep NGS was used to compare the TCR beta repertoires of mothers and children, and features distinguishing related mother-child pairs from unrelated individuals were sought. On average, the children were roughly 11 +/- 4 years old, while the mothers were approximately 41 +/- 4 years old. After adapters were ligated using NEBNext reagents, the libraries underwent 100+100 nt paired-end sequencing on an Illumina HiSeq 2000. To prevent cross-contamination, the mother and child libraries were prepared a month apart and were sequenced in separate runs. For each donor, between about 500,000 and 2,200,000 distinct TCR beta clonotypes were identified. Naive TCR beta clonotypes were estimated from low-frequency clonotypes matched to each donor's FACS-determined naive share, without sorting.

The sequence joins TRBV28 to TRBJ1-6, with 7 bases aligning to TRBD1. Sequencing input: blood. The sequence came from a boy between 5 and 17 years old in good health. The DNA is as follows: TGTGCCAGCAGTTACGACAGGGCTTATAATTCACCCCTCCACTTT. Its translation reads: CASSYDRAYNSPLHF.